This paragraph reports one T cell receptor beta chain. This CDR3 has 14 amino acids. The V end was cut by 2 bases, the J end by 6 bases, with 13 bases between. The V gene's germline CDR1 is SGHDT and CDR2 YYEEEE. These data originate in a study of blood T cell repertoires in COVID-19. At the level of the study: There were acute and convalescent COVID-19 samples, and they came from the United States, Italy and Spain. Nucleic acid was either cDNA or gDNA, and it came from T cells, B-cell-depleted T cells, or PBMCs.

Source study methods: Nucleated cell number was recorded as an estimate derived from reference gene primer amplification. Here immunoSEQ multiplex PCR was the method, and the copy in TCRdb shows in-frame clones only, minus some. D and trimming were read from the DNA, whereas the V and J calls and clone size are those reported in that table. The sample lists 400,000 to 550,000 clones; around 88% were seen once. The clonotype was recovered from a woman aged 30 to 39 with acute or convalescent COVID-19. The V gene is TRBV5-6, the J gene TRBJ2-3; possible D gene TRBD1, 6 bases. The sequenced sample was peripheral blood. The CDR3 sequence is CASSFGTWGDTQYF. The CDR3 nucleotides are TGTGCCAGCAGCTTTGGGACATGGGGGGATACGCAGTATTTT. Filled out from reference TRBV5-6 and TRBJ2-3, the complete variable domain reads DAGVTQSPTHLIKTRGQQVTLRCSPKSGHDTVSWYQQALGQGPQFIFQYYEEEERQRGNFPDRFSGHQFPNYSSELNVNALLLGDSALYLCASSFGTWGDTQYFGPGTRLTVL.